This record concerns one TCR beta chain sequence. Trimming left V 2 bases short and J 2 bases short, with 11 bases between. Germline values: CDR1 SGHDT, CDR2 YYEEEE. The CDR3 spans 14 residues. This record comes from a study of CD8+ T cells in alopecia areata. RNA extraction and reverse transcription yielded cDNA as sequencing template. Measured with immunoSEQ multiplex PCR; TCRdb has only the in-frame clones, and not every one. The sample lists about 180,000 clones; about 47% were seen once. The treatment is: oral pan-JAK inhibitor, 5-10 mg twice daily. This chain joins TRBV5-6 and TRBJ2-7; D unclear. Source: CD8+ T cells sorted from blood, taken around week 52, from a patient treated with tofacitinib. This receptor was taken from a human donor with alopecia areata. CDR3 in DNA: TGTGCCAGCAGCTTCGAGGCCTGGACCTACGAGCAGTACTTC. Its translation is CASSFEAWTYEQYF.